The rows below give T cell receptor beta chains drawn from one sample of a study of shared clonotypes between healthy human individuals. Generated by immunoSEQ multiplex PCR, the TCRdb table keeps only in-frame clones and is missing some. The sample includes some 2,000,000 clones, approximately 96% of them seen just once. Sample: naive CD4+ T cells sorted from blood. The receptors were gathered from a young man in good health. The CDR3 runs from the conserved cysteine through the conserved F or W. The order of the fields is D gene, V gene, J gene, clone size, CDR3 protein, CDR3 DNA. D genes are given only for firm matches. Size is stated for part of the rows, as once, few or many counts, or as a class when the clone is expanded.

d_call: NA; v_call: TRBV6-6; j_call: TRBJ1-3; clone_size: NA; cdr3_aa: CASSYQGSSGNTIYF; cdr3_nt: TGTGCCAGCAGTTATCAGGGCAGCTCTGGAAACACCATATATTTT
d_call: TRBD1; v_call: TRBV2; j_call: TRBJ2-2; clone_size: NA; cdr3_aa: CASRTDRSNTGELFF; cdr3_nt: TGTGCCAGCAGAACGGACAGGTCGAACACCGGGGAGCTGTTTTTT
d_call: TRBD1; v_call: TRBV6-1; j_call: TRBJ2-7; clone_size: NA; cdr3_aa: CASSDLQGSYEQYF; cdr3_nt: TGTGCCAGCAGTGATCTACAGGGGTCCTACGAGCAGTACTTC
d_call: NA; v_call: TRBV4-1; j_call: TRBJ1-6; clone_size: NA; cdr3_aa: CASSQESQGHSPLHF; cdr3_nt: TGCGCCAGCAGCCAAGAGTCGCAGGGGCATTCACCCCTCCACTTT
d_call: TRBD2; v_call: TRBV5-1; j_call: TRBJ2-3; clone_size: NA; cdr3_aa: CASSPGGLGATDTQYF; cdr3_nt: TGCGCCAGCAGCCCGGGCGGACTAGGGGCCACAGATACGCAGTATTTT
d_call: NA; v_call: TRBV6-1; j_call: TRBJ1-6; clone_size: NA; cdr3_aa: CASTKRDDNSPLHF; cdr3_nt: TGTGCCAGCACAAAGAGGGACGACAATTCACCCCTCCACTTT
d_call: TRBD1; v_call: TRBV30; j_call: TRBJ1-2; clone_size: few; cdr3_aa: CAWDRVYGYTF; cdr3_nt: TGTGCCTGGGACAGGGTCTATGGCTACACCTTC
d_call: NA; v_call: TRBV6-5; j_call: TRBJ1-6; clone_size: NA; cdr3_aa: CASSSGVDYNSPLHF; cdr3_nt: TGTGCCAGCAGTTCGGGGGTCGACTATAATTCACCCCTCCACTTT
d_call: NA; v_call: TRBV27; j_call: TRBJ2-7; clone_size: once; cdr3_aa: CARKGRVTYEQYF; cdr3_nt: TGTGCCAGAAAAGGACGGGTTACCTACGAGCAGTACTTC
d_call: TRBD1; v_call: TRBV19; j_call: TRBJ2-5; clone_size: NA; cdr3_aa: CASSPGTEETQYF; cdr3_nt: TGTGCCAGTAGTCCCGGGACAGAAGAGACCCAGTACTTC
d_call: NA; v_call: TRBV2; j_call: TRBJ2-5; clone_size: NA; cdr3_aa: CASAGLETQYF; cdr3_nt: TGTGCCAGCGCAGGGTTGGAGACCCAGTACTTC
d_call: NA; v_call: TRBV7-2; j_call: TRBJ2-7; clone_size: NA; cdr3_aa: CASSSNAGYYEQYF; cdr3_nt: TGTGCCAGCAGCTCGAATGCGGGGTATTACGAGCAGTACTTC
d_call: NA; v_call: TRBV10-3; j_call: TRBJ2-3; clone_size: NA; cdr3_aa: CAISDGADTQYF; cdr3_nt: TGTGCCATCAGTGACGGAGCAGATACGCAGTATTTT
d_call: NA; v_call: TRBV30; j_call: TRBJ1-2; clone_size: NA; cdr3_aa: CAWSVNGPEGYTF; cdr3_nt: TGTGCCTGGAGTGTTAACGGGCCCGAGGGCTACACCTTC
d_call: NA; v_call: TRBV6-6; j_call: TRBJ1-1; clone_size: NA; cdr3_aa: CASSLLRDTEAFF; cdr3_nt: TGTGCCAGCAGCCTGCTACGGGACACTGAAGCTTTCTTT
d_call: NA; v_call: TRBV6-5; j_call: TRBJ2-3; clone_size: NA; cdr3_aa: CASRQSTDTQYF; cdr3_nt: TGTGCCAGCAGACAGTCCACAGATACGCAGTATTTT
d_call: NA; v_call: TRBV6-5; j_call: TRBJ2-7; clone_size: NA; cdr3_aa: CASSYEGGPYEQYF; cdr3_nt: TGTGCCAGCAGTTACGAGGGGGGACCCTACGAGCAGTACTTC
d_call: NA; v_call: TRBV5-8; j_call: TRBJ2-1; clone_size: NA; cdr3_aa: CASSLDRNEQFF; cdr3_nt: TGTGCCAGCAGCTTGGATAGGAATGAGCAGTTCTTC
d_call: TRBD2; v_call: TRBV6-1; j_call: TRBJ2-3; clone_size: NA; cdr3_aa: CASSESSGRTDTQYF; cdr3_nt: TGTGCCAGCAGTGAATCTAGCGGGAGGACAGATACGCAGTATTTT
d_call: TRBD1; v_call: TRBV2; j_call: TRBJ1-5; clone_size: NA; cdr3_aa: CASRYRTGALWPQHF; cdr3_nt: TGTGCCAGCAGATACAGGACAGGGGCCCTCTGGCCCCAGCATTTT
d_call: NA; v_call: TRBV10-3; j_call: TRBJ2-5; clone_size: NA; cdr3_aa: CAISDLAWETQYF; cdr3_nt: TGTGCCATCAGTGATCTAGCGTGGGAGACCCAGTACTTC
d_call: NA; v_call: TRBV7-8; j_call: TRBJ1-5; clone_size: few; cdr3_aa: CASSTDPSNQPQHF; cdr3_nt: TGTGCCAGCAGCACAGATCCTAGCAATCAGCCCCAGCATTTT
d_call: TRBD2; v_call: TRBV27; j_call: TRBJ2-4; clone_size: once; cdr3_aa: CASSLSAGGPQNIQYF; cdr3_nt: TGTGCCAGCAGTTTATCTGCGGGAGGCCCCCAAAACATTCAGTACTTC
d_call: TRBD1; v_call: TRBV2; j_call: TRBJ2-7; clone_size: NA; cdr3_aa: CAAGTGGPYEQYF; cdr3_nt: TGTGCCGCGGGAACAGGGGGTCCCTACGAGCAGTACTTC
d_call: NA; v_call: TRBV5-4; j_call: TRBJ1-2; clone_size: NA; cdr3_aa: CASSPAGSYGYTF; cdr3_nt: TGTGCCAGCAGCCCCGCAGGGTCCTATGGCTACACCTTC
d_call: NA; v_call: TRBV6-1; j_call: TRBJ1-5; clone_size: NA; cdr3_aa: CASSERTPRNNQPQHF; cdr3_nt: TGTGCCAGCAGTGAACGGACACCCCGGAACAATCAGCCCCAGCATTTT
d_call: TRBD2; v_call: TRBV11-2; j_call: TRBJ2-1; clone_size: NA; cdr3_aa: CASSTSGRALGSYNEQFF; cdr3_nt: TGTGCCAGCAGCACTAGCGGGAGGGCCTTAGGCTCCTACAATGAGCAGTTCTTC
d_call: NA; v_call: TRBV5-1; j_call: TRBJ1-2; clone_size: once; cdr3_aa: CASSSSGDYGYTF; cdr3_nt: TGCGCCAGCAGCTCGTCCGGGGACTATGGCTACACCTTC
d_call: TRBD2; v_call: TRBV20-1; j_call: TRBJ2-7; clone_size: NA; cdr3_aa: CSGMGGYEQYF; cdr3_nt: TGCAGTGGGATGGGGGGGTACGAGCAGTACTTC
d_call: NA; v_call: TRBV9; j_call: TRBJ1-1; clone_size: NA; cdr3_aa: CASSVASHLRNTEAFF; cdr3_nt: TGTGCCAGCAGCGTAGCTAGCCACTTAAGGAACACTGAAGCTTTCTTT
d_call: TRBD1; v_call: TRBV6-1; j_call: TRBJ1-4; clone_size: once; cdr3_aa: CASGTGDFLFF; cdr3_nt: TGTGCCAGCGGCACAGGGGATTTCCTGTTTTTT
d_call: NA; v_call: TRBV18; j_call: TRBJ2-6; clone_size: NA; cdr3_aa: CASSPTLAPGANVLTF; cdr3_nt: TGTGCCAGCTCACCGACGCTAGCCCCTGGGGCCAACGTCCTGACTTTC
d_call: TRBD2; v_call: TRBV27; j_call: TRBJ2-7; clone_size: once; cdr3_aa: CASSSSGGHYEQYF; cdr3_nt: TGTGCCAGCAGCTCTAGCGGGGGCCACTACGAGCAGTACTTC
d_call: NA; v_call: TRBV25-1; j_call: TRBJ1-5; clone_size: NA; cdr3_aa: CASSDSAPGNQPQHF; cdr3_nt: TGTGCCAGCAGTGATTCGGCCCCGGGCAATCAGCCCCAGCATTTT
d_call: TRBD2; v_call: TRBV7-9; j_call: TRBJ2-1; clone_size: NA; cdr3_aa: CAPRASGGNNEQFF; cdr3_nt: TGTGCCCCAAGGGCTAGCGGAGGAAACAATGAGCAGTTCTTC
d_call: NA; v_call: TRBV5-1; j_call: TRBJ1-2; clone_size: NA; cdr3_aa: CASSPGGTGNDGYTF; cdr3_nt: TGCGCCAGCAGCCCCGGGGGGACCGGGAACGATGGCTACACCTTC
d_call: TRBD2; v_call: TRBV11-2; j_call: TRBJ2-7; clone_size: NA; cdr3_aa: CASSLVAGVTYEQYF; cdr3_nt: TGTGCCAGCAGCTTAGTAGCGGGGGTAACCTACGAGCAGTACTTC
d_call: NA; v_call: TRBV6-5; j_call: TRBJ1-3; clone_size: NA; cdr3_aa: CASSRGTGNTIYF; cdr3_nt: TGTGCCAGCAGCAGGGGCACTGGAAACACCATATATTTT
d_call: NA; v_call: TRBV6-1; j_call: TRBJ1-1; clone_size: NA; cdr3_aa: CASRPRVTEAFF; cdr3_nt: TGTGCCAGCAGGCCCAGGGTAACTGAAGCTTTCTTT
d_call: TRBD2; v_call: TRBV28; j_call: TRBJ2-5; clone_size: NA; cdr3_aa: CASSPQTSGGRQETQYF; cdr3_nt: TGTGCCAGCAGTCCCCAAACTAGCGGGGGTAGACAAGAGACCCAGTACTTC
d_call: NA; v_call: TRBV5-1; j_call: TRBJ1-1; clone_size: NA; cdr3_aa: CASSLDGVNTEAFF; cdr3_nt: TGCGCCAGCAGCTTGGATGGCGTTAACACTGAAGCTTTCTTT
d_call: NA; v_call: TRBV27; j_call: TRBJ2-7; clone_size: NA; cdr3_aa: CASSPPGASYEQYF; cdr3_nt: TGTGCCAGCAGTCCCCCCGGCGCCAGCTACGAGCAGTACTTC
d_call: NA; v_call: TRBV11-2; j_call: TRBJ2-3; clone_size: NA; cdr3_aa: CASSFITATSTDTQYF; cdr3_nt: TGTGCCAGCAGCTTTATTACGGCTACTAGCACAGATACGCAGTATTTT
d_call: NA; v_call: TRBV10-3; j_call: TRBJ1-1; clone_size: NA; cdr3_aa: CAISGLSDTEAFF; cdr3_nt: TGTGCCATCTCCGGGTTGTCGGACACTGAAGCTTTCTTT
d_call: NA; v_call: TRBV6-1; j_call: TRBJ1-6; clone_size: NA; cdr3_aa: CASAQQGDNSPLHF; cdr3_nt: TGTGCCAGCGCCCAACAGGGAGATAATTCACCCCTCCACTTT
d_call: NA; v_call: TRBV2; j_call: TRBJ1-2; clone_size: once; cdr3_aa: CASSEEGSGIGDYGYTF; cdr3_nt: TGTGCCAGCAGTGAAGAAGGGTCGGGAATAGGGGACTATGGCTACACCTTC
d_call: TRBD2; v_call: TRBV6-6; j_call: TRBJ2-2; clone_size: NA; cdr3_aa: CASSSGLAGAGELFF; cdr3_nt: TGTGCCAGCAGTTCTGGACTAGCGGGAGCCGGGGAGCTGTTTTTT
d_call: NA; v_call: TRBV2; j_call: TRBJ1-4; clone_size: NA; cdr3_aa: CASSEAESHWNEKLFF; cdr3_nt: TGTGCCAGCAGTGAAGCGGAGTCACATTGGAATGAAAAACTGTTTTTT
d_call: TRBD2; v_call: TRBV5-6; j_call: TRBJ2-2; clone_size: NA; cdr3_aa: CASSLGRGGETGELFF; cdr3_nt: TGTGCCAGCAGCTTGGGACGGGGGGGCGAGACCGGGGAGCTGTTTTTT
d_call: TRBD1; v_call: TRBV6-5; j_call: TRBJ2-7; clone_size: NA; cdr3_aa: CASSRTGNSYEQYF; cdr3_nt: TGTGCCAGCAGTCGGACAGGGAACTCCTACGAGCAGTACTTC
d_call: TRBD2; v_call: TRBV6-4; j_call: TRBJ2-1; clone_size: NA; cdr3_aa: CASSDGGSYNEQFF; cdr3_nt: TGTGCCAGCAGTGACGGCGGGAGCTACAATGAGCAGTTCTTC
d_call: TRBD1; v_call: TRBV5-1; j_call: TRBJ1-5; clone_size: once; cdr3_aa: CASSHVPGQEQPQHF; cdr3_nt: TGCGCCAGCAGCCACGTCCCGGGACAGGAGCAGCCCCAGCATTTT
d_call: TRBD1; v_call: TRBV19; j_call: TRBJ2-7; clone_size: NA; cdr3_aa: CASSSRTGSTYEQYF; cdr3_nt: TGTGCCAGTAGTTCCCGGACAGGGAGTACCTACGAGCAGTACTTC
d_call: NA; v_call: TRBV30; j_call: TRBJ2-7; clone_size: NA; cdr3_aa: CAWSVRAGGYEQYF; cdr3_nt: TGTGCCTGGAGTGTCCGGGCAGGGGGGTACGAGCAGTACTTC
d_call: NA; v_call: TRBV7-9; j_call: TRBJ1-3; clone_size: NA; cdr3_aa: CASSLIGSLSSGNTIYF; cdr3_nt: TGTGCCAGCAGCTTAATCGGCAGCTTGAGCTCTGGAAACACCATATATTTT